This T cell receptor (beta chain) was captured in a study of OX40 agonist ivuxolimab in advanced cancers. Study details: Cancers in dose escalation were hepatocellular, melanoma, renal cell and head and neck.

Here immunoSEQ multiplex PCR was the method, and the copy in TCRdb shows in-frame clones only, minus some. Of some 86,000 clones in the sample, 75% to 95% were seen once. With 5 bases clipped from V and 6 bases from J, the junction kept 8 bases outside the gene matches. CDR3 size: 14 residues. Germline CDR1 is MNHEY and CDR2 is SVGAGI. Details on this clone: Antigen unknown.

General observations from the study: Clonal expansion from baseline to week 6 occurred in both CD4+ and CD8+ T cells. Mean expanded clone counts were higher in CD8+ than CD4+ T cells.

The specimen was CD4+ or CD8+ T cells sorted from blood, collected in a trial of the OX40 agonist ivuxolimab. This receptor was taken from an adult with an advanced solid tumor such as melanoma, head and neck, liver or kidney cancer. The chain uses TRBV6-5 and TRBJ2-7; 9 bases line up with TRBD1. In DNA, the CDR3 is TGTGCCAGCAGTAGCGCCGGGACAGGGAGCGAGCAGTACTTC. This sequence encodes CASSSAGTGSEQYF.